The 10 T cell receptor beta chains reported below all come from one sample, sequenced in a study of regulatory T cells in long-lasting Graves disease. Time point given: newly diagnosed GD, antithyroid drugs for less than 3 months. Construction of the TCR library relied on RNA isolated from PBMCs. To make TCR beta libraries, researchers used iRepertoire HTBI primers and Arm-PCR of CDR3 regions. TCRdb redid the calling of the multiplex PCR reads with MiXCR, one entry per CDR3 protein. The table shows about 420,000 distinct CDR3 sequences, with about a sixth occurring only once. The data were also submitted as part of a second study, on T cells in Graves' hyperthyroidism and ophthalmopathy.

The source was peripheral blood mononuclear cells (PBMCs), collected at new diagnosis, from a patient treated with antithyroid drugs. The receptors were sampled from a woman between 18 and 30 years old with Graves disease.

As concerns this clonotype: This may stem from a read error, because a much larger clone lies one nucleotide away. The genes are TRBV28 and TRBJ2-7; no clear D gene. Germline V lookup: CDR1 MDHEN, CDR2 SYDVKM. The CDR3 length is 11 residues. CDR3 sequence (DNA): TGTGCCAGCAAGGGCTCCTACGGGCAGTACTTC. This gives the protein CASKGSYGQYF.

This clonotype was observed a handful of times. The chain couples TRBV27 to TRBJ2-5; 10 nucleotides agree with TRBD2. V lost 6 bases and J lost 5; bases outside the gene matches: 18. This CDR3 is 18 amino acids long. Germline-derived CDR1 and CDR2 are MNHEY and SMNVEV (reference sequence). CDR3 in DNA: TGTGCCAGCAGACCGAACCCTATGAGCGGGAGGGCCTGGGAGACCCAGTACTTC. Translation gives CASRPNPMSGRAWETQYF.

At least ten counts were recorded for this clonotype. In nucleotides, the CDR3 is TGCAGTGCTGGCCTAAGTGGAGAGGTGGCGCAGCAGTACTTC. It translates to CSAGLSGEVAQQYF. The genes are TRBV20-1 and TRBJ2-7; D unresolved. The CDR3 runs to 14 residues. V lost 5 bases, J lost 8 bases, and 22 bases lay in between. CDR1 is DFQATT and CDR2 is SNEGSKA in the germline V gene (reference sequence).

This clonotype was observed a few times. The chain links TRBV18 to TRBJ1-2; weak D call: TRBD1 (5 bases). The V end was cut by 2 bases, the J end by 4 bases, with 11 bases between. CDR1 is KGHSH and CDR2 is LQKENI in the germline V gene. This CDR3 contains 14 residues. DNA for the CDR3: TGTGCCAGCTCACCAGCAGGGACGGGCTATGGCTACACCTTC. Translation: CASSPAGTGYGYTF.

This clonotype has just a few counts. This CDR3 is CASSPGTFGYGYTF. The CDR3, as DNA: TGTGCCAGCAGCCCCGGTACGTTTGGGTATGGCTACACCTTC. J is TRBJ1-2 and V is TRBV12-3 or TRBV12-4; the D is unclear. The CDR3 is 14 amino acids. The V and J ends lost 6 bases and 5 bases respectively, with 16 bases between them.

This clonotype was seen a handful of times. V usage is TRBV9 and J usage is TRBJ2-7, with 8 bases identical to TRBD2. The CDR3 contains 15 residues. With V trimmed by 4 bases and J by 0 bases, 6 bases remained unmatched. Looked up from germline, CDR1 is SGDLS and CDR2 is YYNGEE. The CDR3 nucleotides are TGTGCCAGCAGCAAGGGACTAGAGAACTCCTACGAGCAGTACTTC. It translates to CASSKGLENSYEQYF.

This clonotype has only a few counts. This chain links TRBV6-4 with TRBJ1-5; D perhaps matches TRBD1 (6 bases). With 5 bases removed from V and 6 bases from J, the gap between germline ends came to 11 bases. In germline, CDR1 is MRHNA, CDR2 SNTAGT. CDR3 length equals 13 residues. CDR3 sequence reads: CASSLIGGQPQHF. In DNA form, the CDR3 reads TGTGCCAGCAGTCTCATAGGGGGTCAGCCCCAGCATTTT.

This clonotype was seen ten or more times. CDR3 region: CASSFSRYEQYF. The CDR3 DNA is TGTGCCAGCAGCTTTAGTCGCTACGAGCAGTACTTC. The chain uses TRBV5-6 and TRBJ2-7; D gene unclear. The CDR3 consists of 12 residues. Germline lookup yields CDR1 SGHDT and CDR2 YYEEEE. With 2 bases removed from V and 3 bases from J, the gap between germline ends came to 6 bases. Together with reference TRBV5-6 and TRBJ2-7, the CDR3 gives the full variable domain: DAGVTQSPTHLIKTRGQQVTLRCSPKSGHDTVSWYQQALGQGPQFIFQYYEEEERQRGNFPDRFSGHQFPNYSSELNVNALLLGDSALYLCASSFSRYEQYFGPGTRLTVT.

The chain has TRBV4-1 and TRBJ2-2; a possible D gene is TRBD1 (6 bases). The germline V gene has CDR1 MGHRA and CDR2 YSYEKL. This CDR3 has 18 amino acids. The V end lost 0 bases, the J end lost 8 bases, and 22 bases lay between the germline ends. CDR3 region: CASSQDGARGLVAGELFF. The CDR3 DNA sequence: TGCGCCAGCAGCCAAGATGGGGCGAGGGGGTTGGTCGCGGGGGAGCTGTTTTTT.

Many counts were recorded for this clonotype. Here the CDR3 reads CSVGGGGEAETQYF. CDR3 nucleotides: TGCAGCGTTGGAGGAGGGGGGGAGGCAGAGACCCAGTACTTC. The V gene is TRBV29-1, the J gene TRBJ2-5; a weak D match, TRBD2 (7 bases). Between the trimmed V and J ends, which lost 4 bases and 4 bases, there was a span of 16 bases. The CDR3 is 14 residues long. From germline, CDR1 is SQVTM and CDR2 ANQGSEA.